This T cell receptor beta chain was found in a study of T-cell memory formation after mild COVID-19. Study-wide results and caveats: Contracting clones localized mainly to CM and EM when CD4+ and mainly to EMRA when CD8+. Contracting clones, day 15 to 85, had balanced CD4/CD8, and later expanders favored CD4+. Pre-infection memory already had some responding clones, implying cross-reactive memory joined.

TCR alpha and TCR beta cDNA libraries carrying sample barcodes and UMIs were produced by 5'RACE using constant-segment primers. One entry per CDR3 protein, called by TCRdb with MiXCR from the 5' RACE reads. The data hold 400,000 to 500,000 distinct CDR3 sequences, with roughly 26% observed a single time. This clonotype was observed at least ten times. Its antigen remains unidentified. The germline CDR1 and CDR2 sequences are LGHDT and YNNKEL (reference sequence). The CDR3 length is 12 residues. Trimming shortened V by 5 bases and J by 8 bases, and 12 bases separated the two germline ends. The chain recombines TRBV3-1 with TRBJ1-1; possible D gene TRBD1, 5 bases. Sequencing was done on a sample of PBMCs or a T cell subset sorted from them (not recorded which). This TCR derives from an adult woman who had mild COVID-19 (a few samples of this study predate the infection). Cell type and time point are not known. In DNA form, the CDR3 reads TGTGCCAGCAGCTATGGGGCAGTAGAAGCTTTCTTT. It encodes CASSYGAVEAFF.